Listed below are T cell receptor beta chains from one sample, sequenced in a study of T cell changes during pregnancy in multiple sclerosis. The assay was immunoSEQ multiplex PCR, and TCRdb's table has in-frame clones only and misses some. The sample contains fewer than 85,000 clones, around 90% of which appear only once. This specimen consisted of peripheral blood, obtained in the second trimester of pregnancy. The receptors stem from a female donor with multiple sclerosis, enrolled in a pregnancy study. CDR3s leave out the opening cysteine and the closing phenylalanine or tryptophan. Fields, in order: V gene, J gene, CDR3 protein.

TRBV2	TRBJ2-4	ASSKGQVDIQY
TRBV28	TRBJ2-5	ASSLAGGQETQY
TRBV27	TRBJ1-5	ATGGNGLRPQH
TRBV25-1	TRBJ1-1	ASSYTGTGKAF
TRBV7-8	TRBJ2-6	ASSSRWGGEGANVLT
TRBV7-2	TRBJ2-5	ASSLSGRGETQY
TRBV5-1	TRBJ1-2	ASSLGARTNYGYT
TRBV7-2	TRBJ2-7	ASSLAPSGGPLGGLYEQY
TRBV5-1	TRBJ1-6	ASRPGTGESPLH
TRBV7-3	TRBJ2-3	ASSINPADTQY
TRBV7-2	TRBJ1-2	ASSPDREIGYGYT
TRBV19	TRBJ2-2	ASSIRGSGELF
TRBV5-4	TRBJ2-1	ASSLDLDNEQF
TRBV2	TRBJ1-4	ASSEWSGVPEKLF
TRBV29-1	TRBJ2-2	SVDGGLGVTGELF
TRBV10-1	TRBJ1-5	ASSEGQYYSNQPQH
TRBV27	TRBJ2-5	ASRRTGDRGTQY
TRBV19	TRBJ1-2	ASSIRDSDYT
TRBV10-3	TRBJ1-3	AISEGQSSGNTIY
TRBV12-2	TRBJ2-4	ASGLGSGRALGNIQY
TRBV10-3	TRBJ1-1	AIRAGQGLAEAF
TRBV27	TRBJ1-1	ASRRLDRNTEAF